This passage covers 8 T cell receptor beta chains from one sample sequenced in a study of blood T cell repertoires in COVID-19. Sequencing used immunoSEQ multiplex PCR; TCRdb keeps in-frame clones, though not all of them. The data contain more than 95,000 clones, about nine tenths of them singletons. Sequenced: peripheral blood. The receptor set was obtained from a man aged 55 to 69 with acute or convalescent COVID-19.

The chain combines TRBV5-1 with TRBJ2-3; 11 bases are shared with TRBD2. With V trimmed by 3 bases and J by 3 bases, 3 bases remained unmatched. The germline gives CDR1 SGHRS, CDR2 YFSETQ. The CDR3 loop spans 15 amino acids. The CDR3 sequence: CASSSLAGVTDTQYF. In nucleotides, the CDR3 is TGCGCCAGCAGCTCACTAGCGGGGGTGACAGATACGCAGTATTTT.

This sequence joins TRBV6-1 and TRBJ1-2; 8 bases map to TRBD1. The CDR3 length is 14 residues. Germline assignment: CDR1 MNHNS and CDR2 SASEGT. V dropped 2 bases and J dropped 7; count of bases not matched to a gene: 6. The CDR3 protein is CASSELPGGSGYTF. CDR3 DNA: TGTGCCAGCAGTGAATTACCAGGGGGCTCTGGCTACACCTTC.

V is TRBV6-5 and J is TRBJ1-6; D may be TRBD1 (6 bases). The CDR3 has 14 amino acids. The V end lost 5 bases, the J end lost 10 bases, and 15 bases lay between the germline ends. Germline V gene lookup returns CDR1 MNHEY and CDR2 SVGAGI. This CDR3 is CASSIDRLYSPLHF. The CDR3 DNA follows: TGTGCCAGCAGTATTGACAGGCTCTACTCACCCCTCCACTTT.

This chain links TRBV29-1 with TRBJ2-7; D gene uncertain. Germline CDR1 reads SQVTM; CDR2 reads ANQGSEA. This CDR3 contains 12 residues. Deletions cut 0 bases from V and 3 bases from J, with 6 bases between. This CDR3 is CSVEDHNYEQYF. The CDR3 DNA follows: TGCAGCGTTGAAGATCACAACTACGAGCAGTACTTC.

The genes are TRBV12-5 and TRBJ1-4, with D maybe TRBD1 (6 bases). The CDR3 consists of 14 residues. Germline CDR1 reads LGHNT; CDR2 reads FRNRAP. The germline V and J ends were trimmed by 8 bases and 10 bases, with 20 bases remaining between them. As DNA, the CDR3 is TGTGCTAGTTCCCGTGGGCAGGGGACGGGAAAACTGTTTTTT. This codes for CASSRGQGTGKLFF. Full variable domain (missing parts from reference TRBV12-5 and TRBJ1-4): DARVTQTPRHKVTEMGQEVTMRCQPILGHNTVFWYRQTMMQGLELLAYFRNRAPLDDSGMPKDRFSAEMPDATLATLKIQPSEPRDSAVYFCASSRGQGTGKLFFGSGTQLSVL.

V and J are TRBV2 and TRBJ1-5; D is unresolved. Trimming removed 3 bases at V and 5 bases at J, with 8 bases between. Looked up from germline, CDR1 is SNHLY and CDR2 is FYNNEI. The CDR3 spans 13 residues. CDR3 sequence: CASSEEGYQPQHF. CDR3 DNA sequence: TGTGCCAGCAGTGAGGAGGGTTATCAGCCCCAGCATTTT.

This clone was seen once. The CDR3 loop reads CAWSVKGIGIGNTIYF. CDR3 sequence (DNA): TGTGCCTGGAGTGTTAAGGGGATAGGGATTGGAAACACCATATATTTT. The chain couples TRBV30 to TRBJ1-3; maybe TRBD1 (5 bases). The CDR3 covers 16 residues. Trimming pared 0 bases from V and 3 bases from J, leaving 15 bases between. Germline V CDR1 and CDR2: GTSNPN, SVGIG (reference sequence).

This rearrangement joins TRBV19 to TRBJ2-1; D perhaps matches TRBD1 (5 bases). Germline CDR1 and CDR2: LNHDA and SQIVND (reference sequence). V lost 10 bases and J 4 bases, leaving 20 bases between the germline ends. The length of the CDR3 is 15 residues. CDR3 in amino acids: CATKIGFQGYNEQFF. For the CDR3, the DNA is TGTGCCACTAAAATCGGGTTCCAGGGATACAATGAGCAGTTCTTC. Combining the CDR3 with reference TRBV19 and TRBJ2-1 gives the whole variable domain DGGITQSPKYLFRKEGQNVTLSCEQNLNHDAMYWYRQDPGQGLRLIYYSQIVNDFQKGDIAEGYSVSREKKESFPLTVTSAQKNPTAFYLCATKIGFQGYNEQFFGPGTRLTVL.